This T cell receptor beta chain was identified during a study of blood T cell repertoires in COVID-19. Study details: Specimens from acute and convalescent COVID-19 originated in the United States, Italy and Spain.

The V gene's germline CDR1 is DFQATT and CDR2 SNEGSKA (reference sequence). The CDR3 consists of 13 residues. The V and J ends lost 3 bases and 6 bases respectively, with 11 bases between them. Authors' analysis steps: Reference gene primers were amplified, and this amplification served to estimate nucleated cell counts. Clones were read by immunoSEQ multiplex PCR, and TCRdb kept only the in-frame ones, dropping some. Clone size and V and J calls were adopted from that table, with D and trimming inferred from the DNA. The sample shows 210,000 or so clones, 88% of them seen only once. The V and J genes are TRBV20-1 and TRBJ1-4; D might be TRBD1 (6 bases). This sequence originates from a woman in her twenties or thirties who had been exposed to COVID-19. The specimen was PBMCs or T cells enriched from blood (not recorded which). CDR3 in amino acids: CSASTGQYEKLFF. CDR3 DNA: TGCAGTGCTAGTACCGGACAGTATGAAAAACTGTTTTTT.